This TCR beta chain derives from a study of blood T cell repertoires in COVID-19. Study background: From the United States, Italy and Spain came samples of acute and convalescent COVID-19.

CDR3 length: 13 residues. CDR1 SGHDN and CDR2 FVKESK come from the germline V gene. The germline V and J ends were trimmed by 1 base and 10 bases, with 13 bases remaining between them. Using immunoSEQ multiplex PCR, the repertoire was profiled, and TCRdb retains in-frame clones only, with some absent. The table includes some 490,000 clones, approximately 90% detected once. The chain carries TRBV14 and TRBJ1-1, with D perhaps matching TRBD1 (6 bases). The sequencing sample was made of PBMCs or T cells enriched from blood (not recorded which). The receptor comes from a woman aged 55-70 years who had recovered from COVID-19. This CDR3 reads CASSQGQGRLAFF. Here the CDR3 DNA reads TGTGCCAGCAGCCAAGGGCAGGGGAGACTAGCTTTCTTT.